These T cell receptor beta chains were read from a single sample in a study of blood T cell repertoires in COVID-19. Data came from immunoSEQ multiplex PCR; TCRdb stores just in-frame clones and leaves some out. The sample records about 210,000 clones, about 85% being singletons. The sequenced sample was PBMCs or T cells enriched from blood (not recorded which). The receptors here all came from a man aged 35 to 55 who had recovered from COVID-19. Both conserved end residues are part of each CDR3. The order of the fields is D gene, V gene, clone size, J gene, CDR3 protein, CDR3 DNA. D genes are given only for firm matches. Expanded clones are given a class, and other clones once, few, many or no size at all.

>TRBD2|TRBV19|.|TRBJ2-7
CASSIPSGVLSPYEQYF
TGTGCCAGTAGTATACCTAGCGGGGTCCTTTCACCGTACGAGCAGTACTTC
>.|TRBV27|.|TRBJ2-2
CASSSLKTGRANTGELFF
TGTGCCAGCAGTTCCTTAAAGACAGGACGCGCGAACACCGGGGAGCTGTTTTTT
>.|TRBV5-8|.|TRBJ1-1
CASSLDRENSGAFF
TGTGCCAGCAGCTTGGACAGGGAAAACTCCGGAGCTTTCTTT
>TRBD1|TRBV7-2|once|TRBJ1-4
CASSLARGGGFGKLFF
TGTGCCAGCAGCTTAGCTCGTGGAGGGGGCTTTGGAAAACTGTTTTTT
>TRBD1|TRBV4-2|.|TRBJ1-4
CASSPGQGNEKLFF
TGTGCCAGCAGTCCGGGACAGGGGAATGAAAAACTGTTTTTT
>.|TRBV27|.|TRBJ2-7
CASSLRGGSHEQYF
TGTGCCAGCAGTTTAAGGGGGGGCTCCCACGAGCAGTACTTC
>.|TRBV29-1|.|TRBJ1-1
CSVAPGHEGQAFF
TGCAGCGTTGCTCCGGGACACGAGGGGCAAGCTTTCTTT
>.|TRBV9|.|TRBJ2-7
CASSVDGRGAYEQYF
TGTGCCAGCAGCGTAGACGGCAGGGGGGCCTACGAGCAGTACTTC
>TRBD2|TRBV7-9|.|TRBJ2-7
CASSFRGSVSYEQYF
TGTGCCAGCAGCTTTCGCGGGAGTGTTTCCTACGAGCAGTACTTC
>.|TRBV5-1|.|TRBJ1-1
CASSSRGRNTEAFF
TGCGCCAGCAGCTCCCGGGGGAGAAACACTGAAGCTTTCTTT
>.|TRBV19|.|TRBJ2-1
CASSIQGPYNEQFF
TGTGCCAGTAGTATCCAGGGTCCCTACAATGAGCAGTTCTTC
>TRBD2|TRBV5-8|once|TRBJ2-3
CASSSEREDQVDTQYF
TGTGCCAGCAGCTCCGAGCGGGAGGACCAGGTAGATACGCAGTATTTT
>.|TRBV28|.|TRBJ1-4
CASRSGDANEKLFF
TGTGCCAGCAGGTCGGGGGACGCTAATGAAAAACTGTTTTTT
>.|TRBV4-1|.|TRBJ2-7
CASSQGDEATYEQYF
TGCGCCAGCAGCCAAGGTGACGAGGCAACCTACGAGCAGTACTTC
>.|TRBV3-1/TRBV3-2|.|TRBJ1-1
CASSQVEGYTEAFF
TGTGCCAGCAGCCAAGTGGAGGGGTACACTGAAGCTTTCTTT
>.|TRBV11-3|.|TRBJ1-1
CASSQLPGRAFF
TGTGCCAGCAGCCAATTGCCGGGAAGAGCTTTCTTT
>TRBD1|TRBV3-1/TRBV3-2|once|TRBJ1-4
CASRSGQGPNEKLFF
TGTGCCAGCAGAAGCGGACAGGGGCCTAATGAAAAACTGTTTTTT
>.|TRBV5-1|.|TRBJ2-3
CASSFPGRDTQYF
TGCGCCAGCAGCTTTCCAGGGCGAGATACGCAGTATTTT
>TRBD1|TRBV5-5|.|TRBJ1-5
CASSPGQGSQPQHF
TGTGCCAGCAGCCCGGGACAGGGGAGTCAGCCCCAGCATTTT
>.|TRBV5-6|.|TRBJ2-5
CASSLGGRGRAVAQYF
TGTGCCAGCAGCTTGGGGGGCAGGGGACGGGCCGTGGCCCAGTACTTC
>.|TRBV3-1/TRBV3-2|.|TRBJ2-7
CASSHRDISYEQYF
TGTGCCAGCAGCCACCGGGACATCTCCTACGAGCAGTACTTC
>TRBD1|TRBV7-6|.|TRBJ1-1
CASSFISGGSTEAFF
TGTGCCAGCAGCTTTATATCAGGGGGAAGCACTGAAGCTTTCTTT
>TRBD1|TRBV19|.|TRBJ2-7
CASSISRTGSYEQYF
TGTGCCAGTAGTATAAGCCGGACAGGCTCCTACGAGCAGTACTTC
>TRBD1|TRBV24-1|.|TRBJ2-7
CATSGTGGSYEQYF
TGTGCCACCAGTGGTACAGGGGGCTCCTACGAGCAGTACTTC
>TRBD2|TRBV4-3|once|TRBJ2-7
CASSQDFRGLAGGSLYEQYF
TGCGCCAGCAGCCAAGACTTTCGGGGACTAGCGGGAGGATCTCTATACGAGCAGTACTTC
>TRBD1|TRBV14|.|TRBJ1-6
CASNPRGQGNSPLHF
TGTGCCAGCAACCCACGGGGACAGGGGAATTCACCCCTCCACTTT
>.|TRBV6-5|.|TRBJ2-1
CASSSRGRQYNEQFF
TGTGCCAGCAGTTCGCGGGGAAGACAGTACAATGAGCAGTTCTTC
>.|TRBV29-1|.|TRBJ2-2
CSVRQNTGELFF
TGCAGCGTTAGACAGAACACCGGGGAGCTGTTTTTT
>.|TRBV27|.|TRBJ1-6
CASSFQQGNSPLHF
TGTGCCAGCAGTTTTCAACAGGGTAATTCACCCCTCCACTTT
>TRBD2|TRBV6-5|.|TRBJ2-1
CASSSHGAPGGDEQFF
TGTGCCAGCAGTTCCCACGGCGCCCCGGGAGGCGATGAGCAGTTCTTC
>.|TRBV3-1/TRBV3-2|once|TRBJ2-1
CASSYGRGQFF
TGTGCCAGCAGTTACGGGAGAGGGCAGTTCTTC
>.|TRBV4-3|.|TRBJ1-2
CASSQEWQSNYGYTF
TGCGCCAGCAGCCAAGAGTGGCAGTCTAACTATGGCTACACCTTC
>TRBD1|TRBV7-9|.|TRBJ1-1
CASRKEGTGYTEAFF
TGTGCCAGCAGAAAAGAAGGGACAGGGTATACTGAAGCTTTCTTT
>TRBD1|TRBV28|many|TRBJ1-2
CASSPLGQGRNYGYTF
TGTGCCAGCAGTCCCCTGGGACAGGGGCGGAACTATGGCTACACCTTC
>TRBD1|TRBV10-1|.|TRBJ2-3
CASSDGRGPDTQYF
TGCGCCAGCAGTGACGGCAGGGGGCCAGATACGCAGTATTTT
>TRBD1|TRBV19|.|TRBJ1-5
CASTIRGQSNQPQHF
TGTGCCAGTACTATCAGGGGGCAAAGCAATCAGCCCCAGCATTTT
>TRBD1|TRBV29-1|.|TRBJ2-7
CSVVLGQGSEQYF
TGCAGCGTTGTTTTGGGACAGGGGAGCGAGCAGTACTTC
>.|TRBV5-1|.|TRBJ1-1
CASSLNSEAFF
TGCGCCAGCAGCTTGAACAGTGAAGCTTTCTTT
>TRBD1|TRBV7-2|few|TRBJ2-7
CASSRRTGGSSYEQYF
TGTGCCAGCAGCCGGAGGACAGGCGGTAGCTCCTACGAGCAGTACTTC
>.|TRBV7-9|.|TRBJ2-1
CASSFSREEQFF
TGTGCCAGCAGCTTCTCCCGGGAGGAGCAGTTCTTC
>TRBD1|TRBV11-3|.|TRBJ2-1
CASSFPGTGGYNEQFF
TGTGCCAGCAGCTTCCCCGGGACAGGGGGCTACAATGAGCAGTTCTTC
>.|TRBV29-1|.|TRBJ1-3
CSVESGGGGNTIYF
TGCAGCGTTGAGAGTGGGGGAGGCGGAAACACCATATATTTT
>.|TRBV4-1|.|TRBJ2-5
CASSARTDQETQYF
TGCGCCAGCAGCGCCCGGACAGACCAAGAGACCCAGTACTTC
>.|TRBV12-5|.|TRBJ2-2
CASALRGLSTGELFF
TGTGCTAGTGCCTTGAGAGGGTTGAGCACCGGGGAGCTGTTTTTT
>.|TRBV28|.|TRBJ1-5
CASSFGQRNQHNQPQHF
TGTGCCAGCAGTTTCGGTCAGAGGAATCAACACAATCAGCCCCAGCATTTT
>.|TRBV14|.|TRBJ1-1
CASSQDVRTEAFF
TGTGCCAGCAGCCAAGATGTTCGCACTGAAGCTTTCTTT
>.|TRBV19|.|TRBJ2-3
CASSIAYTRTDTQYF
TGTGCCAGTAGTATTGCCTATACGCGCACAGATACGCAGTATTTT
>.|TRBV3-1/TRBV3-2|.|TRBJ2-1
CASSQEAISDEQFF
TGTGCCAGCAGCCAAGAAGCTATTAGCGATGAGCAGTTCTTC
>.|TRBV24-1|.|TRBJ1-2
CATSDSDLPNYGYTF
TGTGCCACCAGTGACAGCGACCTTCCTAACTATGGCTACACCTTC
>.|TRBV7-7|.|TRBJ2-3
CASSLFPDSRTDTQYF
TGTGCTAGCAGCCTTTTCCCGGACAGCCGCACAGATACGCAGTATTTT
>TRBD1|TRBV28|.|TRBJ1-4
CASSLFSGGVTGKLFF
TGTGCCAGCAGTTTATTTTCAGGGGGCGTCACTGGAAAACTGTTTTTT
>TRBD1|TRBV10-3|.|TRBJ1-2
CATLPGTEDYGYTF
TGTGCCACACTGCCTGGGACAGAAGATTATGGCTACACCTTC